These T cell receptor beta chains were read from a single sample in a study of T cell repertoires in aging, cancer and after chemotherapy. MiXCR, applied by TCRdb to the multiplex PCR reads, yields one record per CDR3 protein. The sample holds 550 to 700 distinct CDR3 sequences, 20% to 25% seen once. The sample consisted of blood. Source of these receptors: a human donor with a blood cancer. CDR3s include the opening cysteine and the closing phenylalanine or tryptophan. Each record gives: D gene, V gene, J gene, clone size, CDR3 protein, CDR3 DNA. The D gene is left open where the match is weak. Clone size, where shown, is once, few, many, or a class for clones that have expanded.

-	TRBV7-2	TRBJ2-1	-	CASSSGRVAYNEQFF	TGTGCCAGCAGCTCCGGACGTGTCGCCTACAATGAGCAGTTCTTC
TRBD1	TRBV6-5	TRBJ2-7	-	CASTTGTGDEQYF	TGTGCCAGCACAACCGGGACAGGTGACGAGCAGTACTTC
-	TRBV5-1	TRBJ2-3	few	CASSNNRQTRGTDTQYF	TGCGCCAGCTCCAACAATCGACAGACCCGCGGCACAGATACGCAGTATTTT
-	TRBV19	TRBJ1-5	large	CASSIDRSNQPQHF	TGTGCCAGTAGTATTGACAGATCCAATCAGCCCCAGCATTTT
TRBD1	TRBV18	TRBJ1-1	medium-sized	CASSPTGPNTEAFF	TGTGCCAGCTCACCGACAGGGCCGAACACTGAAGCTTTCTTT
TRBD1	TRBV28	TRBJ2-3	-	CASSPRDSGTDTQYF	TGTGCCAGCAGTCCCCGGGACAGCGGCACAGATACGCAGTATTTT
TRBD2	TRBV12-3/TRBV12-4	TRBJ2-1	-	CASSLERTSGISNEQFF	TGTGCCAGCAGCTTGGAAAGGACTAGCGGGATTAGCAATGAGCAGTTCTTC
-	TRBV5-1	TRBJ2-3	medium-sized	CASSLGGTDTQYF	TGCGCCAGCAGCTTGGGAGGGACCGATACGCAGTATTTT
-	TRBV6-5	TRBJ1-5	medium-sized	CASSLQYSNQPQHF	TGTGCCAGCAGCTTACAGTATAGCAATCAGCCCCAGCATTTT
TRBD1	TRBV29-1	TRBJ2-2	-	CSVDRQGNTGELFF	TGCAGCGTTGATAGACAGGGTAACACCGGGGAGCTGTTTTTT
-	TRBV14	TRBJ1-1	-	CASSQTRTTAFF	TGTGCCAGCAGTCAAACACGGACAACAGCTTTCTTT
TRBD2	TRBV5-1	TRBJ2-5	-	CASSRGTSGGAGETQYF	TGCGCCAGCAGCCGTGGGACTAGCGGGGGGGCCGGAGAGACCCAGTACTTC
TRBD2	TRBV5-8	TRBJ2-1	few	CASSLYVTSGYNEQFF	TGTGCCAGCAGCTTGTACGTGACTAGCGGATACAATGAGCAGTTCTTC
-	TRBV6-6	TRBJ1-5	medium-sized	CASSYSFESSNQPQHF	TGTGCCAGCAGTTACTCTTTCGAGTCTAGCAATCAGCCCCAGCATTTT
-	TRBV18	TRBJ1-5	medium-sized	CASSPPMGDQPQHF	TGTGCCAGCTCACCACCGATGGGGGATCAGCCCCAGCATTTT
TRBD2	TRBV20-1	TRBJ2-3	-	CSAISGGQSTDTQYF	TGCAGTGCTATTAGCGGGGGGCAGAGCACAGATACGCAGTATTTT
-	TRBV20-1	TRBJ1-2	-	CSARAGAQKGDPYGYTF	TGCAGTGCTAGAGCGGGGGCGCAGAAGGGAGATCCCTATGGCTACACCTTC
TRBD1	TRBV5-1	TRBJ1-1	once	CASSEDRVTEAFF	TGCGCCAGCAGCGAAGACAGGGTAACTGAAGCTTTCTTT
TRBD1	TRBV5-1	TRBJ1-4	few	CASSPSGTADEKLFF	TGCGCCAGCAGCCCCTCCGGGACAGCAGATGAAAAACTGTTTTTT
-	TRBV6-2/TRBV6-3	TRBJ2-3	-	CASSARETDTQYF	TGTGCCAGCAGTGCCCGGGAAACAGATACGCAGTATTTT
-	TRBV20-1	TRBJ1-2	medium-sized	CSASVLGAYGYTF	TGCAGTGCTAGCGTTCTGGGGGCGTATGGCTACACCTTC
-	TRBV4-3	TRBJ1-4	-	CASSQEGSKGMVGKLFF	TGCGCCAGCAGCCAAGAAGGGTCAAAGGGGATGGTTGGGAAACTGTTTTTT
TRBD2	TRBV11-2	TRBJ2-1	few	CASSLAGGPNEQFF	TGTGCCAGCAGCTTAGCGGGGGGACCCAATGAGCAGTTCTTC
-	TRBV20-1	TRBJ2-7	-	CSASPLSRASYEQYF	TGCAGTGCTAGTCCCCTTTCGAGGGCCTCCTACGAGCAGTACTTC
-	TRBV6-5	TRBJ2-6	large	CASTPISSGANVLTF	TGTGCCAGCACCCCCATTTCCTCTGGGGCCAACGTCCTGACTTTC
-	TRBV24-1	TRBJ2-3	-	CATSECGDTQYF	TGTGCCACCAGTGAATGCGGAGATACGCAGTATTTT
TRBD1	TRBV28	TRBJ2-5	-	CASTSGTGQETQYF	TGTGCCAGCACCTCCGGGACAGGGCAAGAGACCCAGTACTTC
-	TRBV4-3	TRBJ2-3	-	CASSRVRAAVSTDTQYF	TGCGCCAGCAGCCGAGTCCGGGCAGCCGTGAGCACAGATACGCAGTATTTT
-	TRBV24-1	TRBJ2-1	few	CATSRPGPSSYNEQFF	TGTGCCACCAGCCGACCCGGGCCGAGCTCCTACAATGAGCAGTTCTTC
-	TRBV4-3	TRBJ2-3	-	CASSQVRAAVSTDTQYF	TGCGCCAGCAGCCAAGTCCGGGCAGCCGTGAGCACAGATACGCAGTATTTT
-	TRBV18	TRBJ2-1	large	CASSPQVNEQFF	TGTGCCAGCTCACCTCAAGTCAATGAGCAGTTCTTC
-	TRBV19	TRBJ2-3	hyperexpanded	CASKVGSSTDTQYF	TGTGCCAGTAAGGTCGGGAGTAGCACAGATACGCAGTATTTT